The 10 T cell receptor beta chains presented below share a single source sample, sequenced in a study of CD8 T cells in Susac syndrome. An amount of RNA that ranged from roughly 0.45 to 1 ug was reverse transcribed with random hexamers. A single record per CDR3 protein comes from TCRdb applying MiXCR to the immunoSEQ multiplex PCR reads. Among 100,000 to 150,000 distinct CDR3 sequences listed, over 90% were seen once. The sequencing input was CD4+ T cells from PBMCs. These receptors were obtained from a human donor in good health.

CDR3 sequence reads: CSVDRPQGTDTQYF. In DNA form, the CDR3 reads TGCAGCGTCGACCGGCCCCAGGGGACAGATACGCAGTATTTT. The chain uses TRBV29-1 and TRBJ2-3, with D possibly being TRBD1 (6 bases). Trimming took off 6 bases at V and 3 bases at J, with 16 bases between the two ends. Looked up from germline, CDR1 is SQVTM and CDR2 is ANQGSEA. The CDR3 extends over 14 amino acids.

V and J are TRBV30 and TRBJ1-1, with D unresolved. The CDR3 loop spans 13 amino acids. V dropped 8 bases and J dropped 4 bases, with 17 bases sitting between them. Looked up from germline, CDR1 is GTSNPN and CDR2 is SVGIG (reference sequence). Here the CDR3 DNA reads TGTGCCAGAACGGGAAGGGCGACCACTGAAGCTTTCTTT. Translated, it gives CARTGRATTEAFF.

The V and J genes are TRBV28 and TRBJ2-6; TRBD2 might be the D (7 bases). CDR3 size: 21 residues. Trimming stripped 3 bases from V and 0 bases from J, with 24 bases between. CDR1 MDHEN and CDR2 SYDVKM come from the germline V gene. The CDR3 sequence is CASSFPARGGTGGSGANVLTF. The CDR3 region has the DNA TGTGCCAGCAGTTTTCCTGCGAGGGGGGGGACGGGCGGCTCTGGGGCCAACGTCCTGACTTTC.

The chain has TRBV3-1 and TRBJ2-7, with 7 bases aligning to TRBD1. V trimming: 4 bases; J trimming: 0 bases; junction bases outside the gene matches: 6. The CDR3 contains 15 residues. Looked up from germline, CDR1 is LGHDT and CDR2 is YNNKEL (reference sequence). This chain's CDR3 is CASSLGTVYSYEQYF. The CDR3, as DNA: TGTGCCAGCAGCCTCGGGACAGTCTACTCCTACGAGCAGTACTTC.

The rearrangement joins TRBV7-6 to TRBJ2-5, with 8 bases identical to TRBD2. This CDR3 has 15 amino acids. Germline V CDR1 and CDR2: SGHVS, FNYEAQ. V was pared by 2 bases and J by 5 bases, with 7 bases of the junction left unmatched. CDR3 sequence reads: CASSLNGRAWETQYF. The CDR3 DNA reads TGTGCCAGCAGCTTAAACGGGAGGGCCTGGGAGACCCAGTACTTC. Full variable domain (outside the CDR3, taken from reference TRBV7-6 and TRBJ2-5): GAGVSQSPRYKVTKRGQDVALRCDPISGHVSLYWYRQALGQGPEFLTYFNYEAQQDKSGLPNDRFSAERPEGSISTLTIQRTEQRDSAMYRCASSLNGRAWETQYFGPGTRLLVL.

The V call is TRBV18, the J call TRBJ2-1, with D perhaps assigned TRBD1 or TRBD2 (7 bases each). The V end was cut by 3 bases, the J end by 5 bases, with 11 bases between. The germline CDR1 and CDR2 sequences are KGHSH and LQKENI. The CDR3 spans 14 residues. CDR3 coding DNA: TGTGCCAGCTCACCTCAGGGGGGGCACAATGAGCAGTTCTTC. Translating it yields CASSPQGGHNEQFF.

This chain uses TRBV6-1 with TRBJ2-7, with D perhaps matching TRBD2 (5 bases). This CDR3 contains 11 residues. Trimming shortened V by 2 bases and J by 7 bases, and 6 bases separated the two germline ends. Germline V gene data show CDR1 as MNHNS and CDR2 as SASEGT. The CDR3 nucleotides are TGTGCCAGCAGTGAAACTAGAGAGCAGTACTTC. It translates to CASSETREQYF.

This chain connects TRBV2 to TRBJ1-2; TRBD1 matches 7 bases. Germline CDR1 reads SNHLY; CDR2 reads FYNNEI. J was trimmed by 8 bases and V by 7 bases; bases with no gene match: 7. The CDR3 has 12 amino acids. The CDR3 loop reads CASTTTGRGYTF. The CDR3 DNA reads TGTGCCAGCACTACGACAGGGAGGGGCTACACCTTC.

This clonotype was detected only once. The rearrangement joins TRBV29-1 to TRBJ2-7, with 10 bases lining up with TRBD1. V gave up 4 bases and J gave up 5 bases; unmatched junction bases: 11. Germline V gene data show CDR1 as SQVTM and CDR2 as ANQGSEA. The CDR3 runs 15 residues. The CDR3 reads CSVGGAGQGFDEQYF. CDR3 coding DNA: TGCAGCGTTGGGGGGGCGGGACAGGGGTTCGACGAGCAGTACTTC.

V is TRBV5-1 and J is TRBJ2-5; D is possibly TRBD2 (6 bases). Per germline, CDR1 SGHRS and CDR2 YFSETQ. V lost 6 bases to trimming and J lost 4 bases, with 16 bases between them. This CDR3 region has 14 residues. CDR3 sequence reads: CASNLFEGGETQYF. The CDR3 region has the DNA TGCGCCAGCAACCTTTTTGAGGGAGGAGAGACCCAGTACTTC.